Presented here are 8 T cell receptor beta chains from one specimen sequenced in a study of regulatory T cells in long-lasting Graves disease. Sequencing libraries for TCR beta were prepared with iRepertoire HTBI primers and Arm-PCR of CDR3 regions. A single record per CDR3 protein comes from TCRdb applying MiXCR to the multiplex PCR reads. The table shows a few hundred thousand distinct CDR3 sequences, with around 16% occurring only once. The time point denotes: newly diagnosed GD, antithyroid drugs for less than 3 months. PBMC RNA was the source of the TCR library. These data also featured in a second study, about T cells in Graves' hyperthyroidism and ophthalmopathy.

Material: peripheral blood mononuclear cells (PBMCs), obtained at new diagnosis, from a patient treated with antithyroid drugs. The receptors come from a woman in her thirties or forties with Graves disease.

This clonotype has at least ten counts. The V gene is TRBV28, the J gene TRBJ1-1, with TRBD1 as a possible D gene (6 bases). CDR3 size: 13 residues. Germline V gene lookup returns CDR1 MDHEN and CDR2 SYDVKM. V was cut by 5 bases and J by 6 bases, with 13 bases left in between. The CDR3 sequence is CASSTPGEAEAFF. CDR3 DNA sequence: TGTGCCAGCAGTACGCCAGGGGAGGCTGAAGCTTTCTTT.

This sequence joins TRBV20-1 and TRBJ1-1; no firm D call. The V gene lost 0 bases and the J gene lost 7 bases, with 15 bases spanning the gap. CDR1 and CDR2 (germline): DFQATT, SNEGSKA (reference sequence). The CDR3 length is 14 residues. CDR3 protein: CSARDHLGIGEAFF. In nucleotides, the CDR3 is TGCAGTGCTAGAGATCATCTGGGTATCGGTGAAGCTTTCTTT.

This clonotype came up a few times. The chain carries TRBV20-1 and TRBJ2-5; TRBD2 is a possible D gene (6 bases). The V gene lost 3 bases and the J gene lost 4 bases, with 15 bases spanning the gap. The CDR3 is made up of 14 amino acids. Germline loops: CDR1 DFQATT, CDR2 SNEGSKA (reference sequence). The CDR3 DNA sequence: TGCAGTGCTAGGGAACTAGCAGTCCCAGAGACCCAGTACTTC. Residues: CSARELAVPETQYF.

This clonotype was observed many times. The chain is built from TRBV6-2 or TRBV6-3 and TRBJ2-1, with 9 positions matching TRBD1. V lost 5 bases to trimming and J lost 5 bases; unmatched junction nucleotides: 13. CDR1 is MNHEY and CDR2 is SVGEGT in the germline V gene. This CDR3 contains 17 residues. The CDR3 reads CASSVGFWGQGNNEQFF. CDR3 sequence (DNA): TGTGCCAGCAGTGTGGGTTTTTGGGGACAGGGAAACAATGAGCAGTTCTTC.

This clonotype was seen ten or more times. This chain uses TRBV28 with TRBJ2-5; 7 bases map to TRBD1. The CDR3 contains 16 residues. Germline assignment: CDR1 MDHEN and CDR2 SYDVKM. The V segment lost 3 bases and the J segment 3 bases; nucleotides outside the gene matches: 10. The CDR3 protein is CASSFIDRESEETQYF. As DNA, the CDR3 is TGTGCCAGCAGTTTCATAGACAGGGAGTCCGAAGAGACCCAGTACTTC.

The chain couples TRBV28 to TRBJ2-5; D remains unclear. Trimming pared 3 bases from V and 5 bases from J, leaving 7 bases between. The germline gives CDR1 MDHEN, CDR2 SYDVKM. The CDR3 spans 12 residues. Here the CDR3 reads CASSFGDETQYF. The CDR3, as DNA: TGTGCCAGCAGTTTTGGGGATGAGACCCAGTACTTC.

J is TRBJ1-1 and V is TRBV7-9, with a tentative D call TRBD1 (5 bases). The CDR3 runs 15 residues. Germline CDR1 SEHNR, CDR2 FQNEAQ (reference sequence). V lost 1 base, J lost 4 bases, and 13 bases lay in between. CDR3 nucleotides: TGTGCCAGCAGCTTAGAAGGGACTGTTGCCACTGAAGCTTTCTTT. Its translation: CASSLEGTVATEAFF.

This clonotype was seen repeatedly, ten times or more. This chain joins TRBV2 and TRBJ2-2; no reliable D call. CDR1 is SNHLY and CDR2 is FYNNEI in the germline V gene. The CDR3 runs 16 residues. The V and J ends lost 1 base and 7 bases respectively, with 16 bases between them. CDR3 DNA sequence: TGTGCCAGCAGTGAAGGGGTGACTGGTCGTTTCGGGGAGCTGTTTTTT. Encoded protein: CASSEGVTGRFGELFF.